This T cell receptor beta chain was sequenced in a study of pediatric ulcerative colitis. Remarks on this clone: Its matching antigen is unknown.

Broader study findings: Two rectal clonotypes were found only in ulcerative colitis patients, all of them. Rectal repertoires separated controls, mild-moderate and acute severe colitis. Blood-derived T cells may be present in rectal pinch biopsies.

The CDR3 extends over 12 amino acids. Germline V CDR1 and CDR2: SNHLY, FYNNEI. Trimming stripped 0 bases from V and 5 bases from J, with 2 bases between. Here immunoSEQ multiplex PCR was the method, and the copy in TCRdb shows in-frame clones only, minus some. The sample includes around 37,000 clones, about 81% of them seen just once. During colonoscopy, one to two rectal pinch biopsies were collected. This receptor was obtained from a boy aged 10-17 years with severe ulcerative colitis. Sequencing was performed on gut tissue. This chain joins TRBV2 and TRBJ2-1; no clear D gene. The CDR3 region is CASSEANNEQFF. The CDR3 bases are TGTGCCAGCAGTGAAGCGAACAATGAGCAGTTCTTC.